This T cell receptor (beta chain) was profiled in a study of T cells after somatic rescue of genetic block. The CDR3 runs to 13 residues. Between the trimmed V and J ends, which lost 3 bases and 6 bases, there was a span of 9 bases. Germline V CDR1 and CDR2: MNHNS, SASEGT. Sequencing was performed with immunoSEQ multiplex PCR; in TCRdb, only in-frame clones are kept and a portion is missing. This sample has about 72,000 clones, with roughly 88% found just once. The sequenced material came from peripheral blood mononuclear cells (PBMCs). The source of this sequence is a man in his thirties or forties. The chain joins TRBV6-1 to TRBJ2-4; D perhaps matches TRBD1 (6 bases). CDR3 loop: CASSERTVNIQYF. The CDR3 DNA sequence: TGTGCCAGCAGTGAGAGGACAGTAAACATTCAGTACTTC.